Listed below are T cell receptor beta chains from one sample, sequenced in a study of cytomegalovirus exposure and HLA in healthy donors. TCRdb's copy holds only in-frame clones and misses some; the assay was immunoSEQ multiplex PCR. The table shows some 110,000 clones, with 82% occurring only once. Material: PBMCs. These receptors were collected from a man between 50 and 59 years old in good health and CMV-seronegative. Each CDR3 is given with its conserved first and last residue. Fields, in order: CDR3 length, V gene, D gene, clone size, J gene, CDR3 protein, CDR3 DNA. A D gene is named only where the DNA matches it firmly. Rows may omit the clone size; those that give it use once, few, many or a size class.

15	TRBV19	TRBD1	few	TRBJ1-1	CASSSYGQGAAEAFF	TGTGCCAGTAGTAGTTACGGACAGGGGGCCGCTGAAGCTTTCTTT
13	TRBV6-1	NA	NA	TRBJ2-1	CAAALERGNEQFF	TGTGCCGCAGCCCTTGAGAGGGGGAATGAGCAGTTCTTC
15	TRBV7-9	NA	NA	TRBJ2-3	CASSLYGGGKDTQYF	TGTGCCAGCAGCTTATACGGCGGAGGAAAGGATACGCAGTATTTT
13	TRBV7-9	NA	NA	TRBJ1-2	CASSLVGRYGYTF	TGTGCCAGCAGCTTAGTGGGGAGATATGGCTACACCTTC
16	TRBV5-1	TRBD1	NA	TRBJ1-6	CASSLGGQGLDSPLHF	TGCGCCAGCAGCTTGGGGGGACAGGGGTTGGATTCACCCCTCCACTTT
16	TRBV15	NA	NA	TRBJ2-1	CATSRDGAGSYNEQFF	TGTGCCACCAGCAGAGATGGGGCAGGCTCCTACAATGAGCAGTTCTTC
14	TRBV15	NA	NA	TRBJ1-1	CATSRTGSNTEAFF	TGTGCCACCAGCAGAACAGGGAGTAACACTGAAGCTTTCTTT
15	TRBV28	NA	NA	TRBJ1-2	CASNLGGRPGYGYTF	TGTGCCAGCAATCTTGGGGGCAGGCCAGGCTATGGCTACACCTTC
16	TRBV19	NA	NA	TRBJ2-1	CASSIGSGLGYNEQFF	TGTGCCAGTAGTATAGGGAGCGGGTTGGGGTACAATGAGCAGTTCTTC
15	TRBV9	TRBD1	NA	TRBJ2-7	CASSPSTGSSYEQYF	TGTGCCAGCAGCCCCTCGACAGGGAGCTCCTACGAGCAGTACTTC
16	TRBV18	NA	NA	TRBJ2-3	CASSPSQDRSTDTQYF	TGTGCCAGCTCACCCAGTCAGGACAGAAGCACAGATACGCAGTATTTT
14	TRBV19	NA	NA	TRBJ2-3	CASSGSGSTDTQYF	TGTGCCAGTAGTGGGTCGGGGAGCACAGATACGCAGTATTTT
15	TRBV7-9	TRBD1	once	TRBJ1-6	CASSYRTGRESPLHF	TGTGCCAGCAGCTACCGGACAGGGCGGGAGTCACCCCTCCACTTT
16	TRBV4-2	TRBD2	few	TRBJ2-3	CASSQDWRGGTDTQYF	TGTGCCAGCAGCCAAGATTGGCGGGGGGGCACAGATACGCAGTATTTT
14	TRBV5-1	NA	NA	TRBJ1-1	CASSLGPGNTEAFF	TGCGCCAGCAGCTTGGGCCCGGGGAACACTGAAGCTTTCTTT
14	TRBV5-1	NA	NA	TRBJ1-4	CASSFAGAYEKLFF	TGCGCCAGCAGCTTCGCAGGGGCTTATGAAAAACTGTTTTTT
15	TRBV4-3	NA	NA	TRBJ2-3	CASSQTVSVRGTQYF	TGCGCCAGCAGCCAAACGGTCAGCGTGAGAGGTACGCAGTATTTT
14	TRBV6-5	TRBD2	NA	TRBJ2-3	CASGRGGEKDTQYF	TGTGCCAGCGGGCGGGGGGGCGAAAAAGATACGCAGTATTTT
14	TRBV10-1	NA	NA	TRBJ1-2	CASSAGLQWDGYTF	TGCGCCAGCAGTGCAGGCCTTCAATGGGATGGCTACACCTTC
14	TRBV5-1	NA	NA	TRBJ1-1	CASSLGGRVTEAFF	TGCGCCAGCAGCTTGGGGGGCAGGGTGACTGAAGCTTTCTTT
15	TRBV7-9	TRBD1	NA	TRBJ1-2	CASSLAQGAGYGYTF	TGTGCCAGCAGCTTAGCGCAGGGGGCAGGCTATGGCTACACCTTC
16	TRBV5-5	NA	NA	TRBJ2-3	CASSLEGAFRPDTQYF	TGTGCCAGCAGCTTGGAAGGGGCTTTCCGCCCTGATACGCAGTATTTT
16	TRBV28	TRBD1	NA	TRBJ1-4	CASSFVGTGGSRELFF	TGTGCCAGCAGTTTTGTGGGGACAGGGGGCTCTCGGGAACTGTTTTTT
15	TRBV7-9	NA	NA	TRBJ1-1	CASSSMTGFNTEAFF	TGTGCCAGCAGCTCCATGACAGGTTTTAACACTGAAGCTTTCTTT
13	TRBV6-1	NA	NA	TRBJ1-5	CASSETTNQPQHF	TGTGCCAGCAGTGAAACTACAAATCAGCCCCAGCATTTT
12	TRBV25-1	TRBD1	NA	TRBJ2-3	CASSPLTGTEYF	TGTGCCAGCAGTCCCCTTACCGGGACAGAGTATTTT
13	TRBV7-7	NA	few	TRBJ2-5	CASSSVLGETQYF	TGTGCCAGCAGCTCCGTCCTGGGCGAGACCCAGTACTTC
13	TRBV30	NA	NA	TRBJ1-2	CAWRRESWSGYTF	TGTGCCTGGAGGAGGGAAAGCTGGTCTGGCTACACCTTC
14	TRBV28	NA	NA	TRBJ1-5	CASSPHTGNQPQHF	TGTGCCAGCAGTCCCCACACAGGGAATCAGCCCCAGCATTTT
15	TRBV7-2	TRBD1	NA	TRBJ2-1	CASSSVTGAANEQFF	TGTGCCAGCAGCTCGGTGACAGGGGCCGCGAATGAGCAGTTCTTC
14	TRBV5-8	TRBD1	NA	TRBJ1-2	CASTTGAGAYGYTF	TGTGCCAGCACAACAGGGGCCGGGGCCTATGGCTACACCTTC
15	TRBV5-4	TRBD2	NA	TRBJ2-5	CASSLSGGTMGTQYF	TGTGCCAGCAGCCTTAGCGGGGGGACCATGGGGACCCAGTACTTC
15	TRBV4-2	NA	few	TRBJ1-1	CASSQEISRGTEAFF	TGTGCCAGCAGCCAAGAAATATCCAGGGGCACTGAAGCTTTCTTT
14	TRBV11-2	TRBD1	NA	TRBJ1-2	CASSSIRGHYGYTF	TGTGCCAGCAGCTCGATAAGGGGGCACTATGGCTACACCTTC
16	TRBV11-2	NA	NA	TRBJ1-1	CASSLYRRAADPEAFF	TGTGCCAGCAGCTTATATAGGCGGGCCGCCGACCCTGAAGCTTTCTTT
14	TRBV5-4	NA	few	TRBJ1-1	CASSPTSGFVVAFF	TGTGCCAGCAGCCCTACCTCAGGGTTTGTGGTAGCTTTCTTT
15	TRBV7-2	TRBD1	few	TRBJ1-2	CASSSQGTGVGGYTF	TGTGCCAGCAGCTCGCAAGGTACAGGGGTTGGAGGCTACACCTTC
15	TRBV6-5	TRBD1	NA	TRBJ1-3	CASRRQGLSGNTIYF	TGTGCCAGCAGAAGACAGGGCCTCTCTGGAAACACCATATATTTT
14	TRBV4-3	NA	NA	TRBJ1-1	CASSQSRVSTEAFF	TGCGCCAGCAGCCAGTCGCGGGTGAGTACTGAAGCTTTCTTT
15	TRBV5-6	TRBD1	NA	TRBJ1-2	CASSFVRTGNYGYTF	TGTGCCAGCAGCTTCGTAAGGACAGGGAACTATGGCTACACCTTC
13	TRBV19	NA	NA	TRBJ1-5	CASSIQRDQPQHF	TGTGCCAGTAGTATTCAGAGGGATCAGCCCCAGCATTTT
12	TRBV27	NA	few	TRBJ1-1	CASTTGGSEAFF	TGTGCCAGCACCACGGGAGGCAGTGAAGCTTTCTTT